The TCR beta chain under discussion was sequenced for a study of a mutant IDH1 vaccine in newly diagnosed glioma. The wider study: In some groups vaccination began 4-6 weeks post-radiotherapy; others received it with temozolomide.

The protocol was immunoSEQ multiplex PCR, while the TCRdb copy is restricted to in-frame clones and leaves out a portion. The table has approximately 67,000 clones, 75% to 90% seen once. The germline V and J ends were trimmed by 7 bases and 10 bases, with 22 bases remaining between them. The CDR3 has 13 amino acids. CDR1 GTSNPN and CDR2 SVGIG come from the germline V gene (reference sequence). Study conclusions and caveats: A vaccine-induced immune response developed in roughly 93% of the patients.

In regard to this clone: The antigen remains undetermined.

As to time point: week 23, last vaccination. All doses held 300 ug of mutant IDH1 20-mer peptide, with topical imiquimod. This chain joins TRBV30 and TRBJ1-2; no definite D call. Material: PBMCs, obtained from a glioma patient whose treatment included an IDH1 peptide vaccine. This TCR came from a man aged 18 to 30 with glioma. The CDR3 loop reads CAYPTRSGSNYTF. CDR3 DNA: TGTGCCTACCCAACCCGATCTGGCAGTAACTACACCTTC.